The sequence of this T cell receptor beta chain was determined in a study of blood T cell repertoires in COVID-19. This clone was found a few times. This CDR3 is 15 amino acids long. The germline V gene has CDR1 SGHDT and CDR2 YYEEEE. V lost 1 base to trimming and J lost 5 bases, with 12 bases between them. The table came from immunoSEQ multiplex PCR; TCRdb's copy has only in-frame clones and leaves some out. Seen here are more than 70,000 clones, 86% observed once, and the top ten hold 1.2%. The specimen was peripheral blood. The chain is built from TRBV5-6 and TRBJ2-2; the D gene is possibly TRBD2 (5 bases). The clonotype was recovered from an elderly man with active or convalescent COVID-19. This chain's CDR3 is CASSLSLSVTGELFF. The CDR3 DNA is TGTGCCAGCAGCTTGTCCCTTAGCGTAACCGGGGAGCTGTTTTTT.